This T cell receptor beta chain was identified in a study of shared clonotypes between healthy human individuals. J was trimmed by 3 bases and V by 8 bases; bases with no gene match: 8. The CDR3 extends over 14 amino acids. The germline gives CDR1 SNHLY, CDR2 FYNNEI. Generated by immunoSEQ multiplex PCR, the TCRdb table keeps only in-frame clones and is missing some. The repertoire holds roughly 300,000 clones, with about 73% as singletons. The sample comprised memory CD4+ T cells sorted from blood. Subset defined: CD45RA-negative fraction. V usage is TRBV2 and J usage is TRBJ2-3, with 7 bases fitting TRBD2. The clonotype was recovered from a man aged 25-40 years in good health. The DNA for the CDR3 is TGTGCCAGCGGCGGGAGTGTTATTACAGATACGCAGTATTTT. Protein: CASGGSVITDTQYF.